This entry is about one T cell receptor (beta chain). Its antigen is unknown. Germline values: CDR1 SGHVS, CDR2 FQNEAQ. The CDR3 is 15 amino acids. V was clipped by 5 bases and J by 2 bases, with 16 bases between them. These data originate in a study of long-term antiretroviral therapy in people with HIV. The assay, immunoSEQ v3.0, was run at survey level. Produced via immunoSEQ multiplex PCR; TCRdb's table is partial and in-frame only. The sample carries 11,000 to 15,000 clones, approximately 85% recorded once. Study-wide results and caveats: Clones with expansion before ART led the repertoire at all time points. Despite increasing after ART, diversity remained lower than that of transplant donor controls.

The chain employs TRBV7-8 and TRBJ2-7; D call uncertain. Specimen: unsorted PBMCs, collected 6.2 years after starting antiretroviral therapy. The receptor was isolated from a middle-aged man with HIV. CDR3 in DNA: TGTGCCAGCAGCCTCGGCACCCAGGCACCCTACGAGCAGTACTTC. It specifies CASSLGTQAPYEQYF.